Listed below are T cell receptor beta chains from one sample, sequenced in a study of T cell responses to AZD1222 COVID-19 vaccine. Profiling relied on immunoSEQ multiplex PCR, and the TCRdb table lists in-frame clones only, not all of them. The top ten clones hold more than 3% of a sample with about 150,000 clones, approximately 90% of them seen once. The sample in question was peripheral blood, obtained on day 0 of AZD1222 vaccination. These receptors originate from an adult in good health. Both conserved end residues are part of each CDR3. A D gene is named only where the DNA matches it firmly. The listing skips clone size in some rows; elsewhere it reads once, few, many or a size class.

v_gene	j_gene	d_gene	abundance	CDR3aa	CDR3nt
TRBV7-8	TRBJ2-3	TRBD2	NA	CASSRTAGLAGVGDTQYF	TGTGCCAGCAGCCGAACTGCGGGACTAGCGGGAGTGGGGGATACGCAGTATTTT
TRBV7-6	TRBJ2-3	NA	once	CASSPARGGPAGDTQYF	TGTGCCAGCAGCCCCGCTAGGGGCGGGCCCGCGGGGGATACGCAGTATTTT
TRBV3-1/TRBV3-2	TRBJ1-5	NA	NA	CASSETGGGQPQHF	TGTGCCAGCAGCGAGACAGGAGGCGGGCAGCCCCAGCATTTT
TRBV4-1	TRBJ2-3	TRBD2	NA	CASSPTGTSGRGQPPLF	TGCGCCAGCAGCCCAACCGGGACTAGCGGGAGGGGGCAGCCACCCCTTTTT
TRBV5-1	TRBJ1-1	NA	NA	CASRWVDMNTEAFF	TGCGCCAGCAGGTGGGTCGACATGAACACTGAAGCTTTCTTT
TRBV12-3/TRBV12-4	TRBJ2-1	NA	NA	CASSRIGNEQFF	TGTGCCAGCAGCCGTATTGGCAATGAGCAGTTCTTC
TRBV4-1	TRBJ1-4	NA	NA	CASSQRQNPGINEKLFF	TGCGCCAGCAGCCAAAGACAGAACCCGGGGATTAATGAAAAACTGTTTTTT
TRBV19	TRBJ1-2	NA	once	CASSDLRALYGYTF	TGTGCCAGTAGTGATCTGCGGGCACTCTATGGCTACACCTTC
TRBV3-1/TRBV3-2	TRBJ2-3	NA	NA	CASSPTSTDTQYF	TGTGCCAGCAGCCCGACAAGCACAGATACGCAGTATTTT
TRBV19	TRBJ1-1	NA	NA	CASSIEGTEAFF	TGTGCCAGTAGTATAGAGGGCACTGAAGCTTTCTTT
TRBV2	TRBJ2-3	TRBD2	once	CARTRLAGGIDTQYF	TGTGCCAGGACCCGACTAGCGGGAGGGATAGATACGCAGTATTTT
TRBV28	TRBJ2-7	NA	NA	CASSLGLGGVEQYF	TGTGCCAGCAGTTTGGGGCTAGGTGGGGTCGAGCAGTACTTC
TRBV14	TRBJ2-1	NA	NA	CASSHNNEQFF	TGTGCCAGCAGCCATAACAATGAGCAGTTCTTC
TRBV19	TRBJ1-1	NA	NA	CASSVDRRTEAFF	TGTGCCAGTAGTGTCGACAGACGGACTGAAGCTTTCTTT
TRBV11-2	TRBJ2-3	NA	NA	CASSFQGDTDTQYF	TGTGCCAGCAGCTTCCAGGGCGACACAGATACGCAGTATTTT
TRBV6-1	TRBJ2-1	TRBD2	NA	CASSASSGIATHYNEQFF	TGTGCCAGCAGTGCTTCCAGCGGGATCGCCACCCACTACAATGAGCAGTTCTTC
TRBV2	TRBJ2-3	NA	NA	CASSDGWTDTQYF	TGTGCCAGCAGTGATGGGTGGACAGATACGCAGTATTTT
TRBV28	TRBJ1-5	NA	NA	CASSSTNQPQHF	TGTGCCAGCAGTTCGACTAATCAGCCCCAGCATTTT
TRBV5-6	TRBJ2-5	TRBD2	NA	CASSLRTSGSETQYF	TGTGCCAGCAGCTTGAGGACTAGCGGGAGTGAGACCCAGTACTTC
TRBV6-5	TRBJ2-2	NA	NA	CASRRTGELFF	TGTGCCAGTCGGCGGACCGGGGAGCTGTTTTTT
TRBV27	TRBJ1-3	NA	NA	CASSAGLSSGNTIYF	TGTGCCAGCAGTGCTGGACTGAGCTCTGGAAACACCATATATTTT
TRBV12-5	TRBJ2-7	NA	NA	CASGLVHLSTAPSYEQYF	TGTGCTAGTGGTTTGGTACATCTTTCGACGGCCCCCTCCTACGAGCAGTACTTC
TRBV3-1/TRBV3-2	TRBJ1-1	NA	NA	CASSQEAWTVNTEAFF	TGTGCCAGCAGCCAAGAAGCCTGGACAGTGAACACTGAAGCTTTCTTT
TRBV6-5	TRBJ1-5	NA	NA	CASSYSRFSDQPQHF	TGTGCCAGCAGTTACTCGAGGTTTTCGGATCAGCCCCAGCATTTT
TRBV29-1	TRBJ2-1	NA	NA	CSVVQGYNEQFF	TGCAGCGTTGTACAAGGGTACAATGAGCAGTTCTTC
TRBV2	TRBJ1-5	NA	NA	CASSEAATASNQPQHF	TGTGCCAGCAGTGAAGCCGCGACAGCTAGCAATCAGCCCCAGCATTTT
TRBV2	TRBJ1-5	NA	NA	CASSALEGGPQHF	TGTGCCAGCAGTGCCCTCGAGGGGGGGCCCCAGCATTTT
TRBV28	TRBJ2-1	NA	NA	CASSRKYNEQFF	TGTGCCAGCAGTCGAAAATACAATGAGCAGTTCTTC
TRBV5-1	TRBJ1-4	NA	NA	CASSLVATNEKLFF	TGCGCCAGCAGCTTGGTTGCAACTAATGAAAAACTGTTTTTT
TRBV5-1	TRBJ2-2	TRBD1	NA	CASSLIQGGSTGELFF	TGCGCCAGCAGCTTGATACAGGGGGGTAGCACCGGGGAGCTGTTTTTT
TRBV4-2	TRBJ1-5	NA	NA	CASSHEGAGAQPQHF	TGTGCCAGCAGCCATGAGGGAGCAGGGGCTCAGCCCCAGCATTTT
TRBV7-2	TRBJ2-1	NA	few	CASSLNPPYKGNEQFF	TGTGCCAGCAGTCTTAACCCCCCTTACAAGGGTAATGAGCAGTTCTTC
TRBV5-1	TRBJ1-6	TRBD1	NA	CASSLAGGYSPLHF	TGCGCCAGCAGCTTAGCAGGGGGATATTCACCCCTCCACTTT
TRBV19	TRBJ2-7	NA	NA	CASTRAGSYEQYF	TGTGCCAGTACCAGGGCGGGCTCCTACGAGCAGTACTTC
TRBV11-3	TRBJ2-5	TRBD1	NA	CASSWGDRNQETQYF	TGTGCCAGCAGCTGGGGGGACAGGAACCAAGAGACCCAGTACTTC
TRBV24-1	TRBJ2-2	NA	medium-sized	CATSDPTDTGELFF	TGTGCCACCAGTGATCCGACAGACACCGGGGAGCTGTTTTTT
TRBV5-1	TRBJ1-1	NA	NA	CASSWGLTEAFF	TGCGCCAGCAGTTGGGGACTTACTGAAGCTTTCTTT
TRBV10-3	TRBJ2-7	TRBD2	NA	CAISPTSGITGEQYF	TGTGCCATCAGTCCCACTAGCGGGATTACTGGGGAGCAGTACTTC
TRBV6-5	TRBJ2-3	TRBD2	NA	CASSRLAERDTQYF	TGTGCCAGCAGTCGACTAGCGGAGCGGGATACGCAGTATTTT
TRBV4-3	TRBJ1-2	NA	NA	CASSQDLGRKGYTF	TGCGCCAGCAGCCAAGATCTCGGGAGGAAGGGCTACACCTTC
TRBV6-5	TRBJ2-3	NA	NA	CASSYSFRDTQYF	TGTGCCAGCAGTTACTCGTTTCGAGATACGCAGTATTTT
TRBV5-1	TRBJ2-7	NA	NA	CASSLGTADLYEQYF	TGCGCCAGCAGCTTGGGGACGGCAGACCTGTACGAGCAGTACTTC